This T cell receptor beta chain was found in a study of chemoradiotherapy in HPV16-positive cancers. Study information: Functional T-cell assays on a couple of HPV16-positive patients' cells defined candidate HPV-specific clones and common TCR motifs. Study conclusions and caveats: Candidate HPV-specific clones and E7-related TCR motifs grew in tumor during treatment. For HPV16-positive patients, expanding HPV-responsive T cells associated with longer recurrence-free survival.

Notes on this clone: Its specificity is unknown.

The CDR3 spans 15 residues. Looked up from germline, CDR1 is GTSNPN and CDR2 is SVGIG (reference sequence). The ends were cut back, 4 bases at V and 3 bases at J, with 15 bases in the middle. The method was immunoSEQ multiplex PCR; TCRdb's version includes in-frame clones alone and lacks a portion of them. The data contain around 6,200 clones, over 70% of them singletons. This specimen consisted of tumor tissue, obtained from a patient who underwent chemoradiotherapy. The J gene is TRBJ2-2, the V gene TRBV30, with a possible D match to TRBD1 (6 bases). The receptor was isolated from a human donor with HPV-associated anogenital cancer. The chain's CDR3 is CAWTRGGEHTGELFF. The CDR3 DNA reads as TGTGCCTGGACCAGGGGCGGAGAACACACCGGGGAGCTGTTTTTT.